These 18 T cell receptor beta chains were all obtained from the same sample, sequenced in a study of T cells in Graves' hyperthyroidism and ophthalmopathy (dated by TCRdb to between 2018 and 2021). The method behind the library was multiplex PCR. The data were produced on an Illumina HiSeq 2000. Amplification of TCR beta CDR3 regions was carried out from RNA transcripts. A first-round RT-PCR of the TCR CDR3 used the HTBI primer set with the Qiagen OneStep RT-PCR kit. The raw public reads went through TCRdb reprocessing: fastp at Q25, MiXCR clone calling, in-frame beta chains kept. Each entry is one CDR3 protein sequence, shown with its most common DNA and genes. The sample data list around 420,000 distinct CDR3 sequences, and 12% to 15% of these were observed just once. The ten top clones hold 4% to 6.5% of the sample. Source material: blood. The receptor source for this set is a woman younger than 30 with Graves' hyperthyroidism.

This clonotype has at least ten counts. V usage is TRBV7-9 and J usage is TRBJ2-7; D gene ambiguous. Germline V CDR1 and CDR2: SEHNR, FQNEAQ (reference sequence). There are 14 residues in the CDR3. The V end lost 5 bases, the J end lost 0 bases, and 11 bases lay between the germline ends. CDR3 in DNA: TGTGCCAGCAGCGTCCAGGAGAGCTCCTACGAGCAGTACTTC. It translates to CASSVQESSYEQYF.

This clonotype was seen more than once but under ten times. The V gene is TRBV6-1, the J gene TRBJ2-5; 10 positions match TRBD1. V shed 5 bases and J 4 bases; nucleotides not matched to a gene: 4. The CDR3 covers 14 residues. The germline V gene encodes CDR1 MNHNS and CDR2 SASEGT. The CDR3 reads CASSPRDRGETQYF. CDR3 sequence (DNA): TGTGCCAGCAGTCCCCGGGACAGGGGAGAGACCCAGTACTTC.

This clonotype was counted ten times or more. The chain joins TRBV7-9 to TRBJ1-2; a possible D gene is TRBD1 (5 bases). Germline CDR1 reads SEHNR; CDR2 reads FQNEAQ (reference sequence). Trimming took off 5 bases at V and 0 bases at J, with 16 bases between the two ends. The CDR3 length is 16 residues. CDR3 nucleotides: TGTGCCAGCAGCCTACCGACAGAGATGCCTAACTATGGCTACACCTTC. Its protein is CASSLPTEMPNYGYTF.

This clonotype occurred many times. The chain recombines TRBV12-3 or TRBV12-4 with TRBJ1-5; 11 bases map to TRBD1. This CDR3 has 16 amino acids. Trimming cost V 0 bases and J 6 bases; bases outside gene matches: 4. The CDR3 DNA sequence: TGTGCCAGCAGTTTAGCGGCGGGGACAGGGGGTCAGCCCCAGCATTTT. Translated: CASSLAAGTGGQPQHF.

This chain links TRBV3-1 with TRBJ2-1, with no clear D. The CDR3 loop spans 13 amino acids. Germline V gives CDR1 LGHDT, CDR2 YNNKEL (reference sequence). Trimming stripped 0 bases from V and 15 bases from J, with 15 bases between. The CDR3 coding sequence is TGTGCCAGCAGCCAAGATAGGACCTCCCAGGCGTTCTTC. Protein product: CASSQDRTSQAFF.

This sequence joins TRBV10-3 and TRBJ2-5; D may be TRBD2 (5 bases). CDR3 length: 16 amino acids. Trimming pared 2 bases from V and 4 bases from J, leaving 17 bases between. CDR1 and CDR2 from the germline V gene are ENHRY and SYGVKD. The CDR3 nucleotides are TGTGCCATCAGTGAGGGGAGTAAACCCCGAGGAGAGACCCAGTACTTC. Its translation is CAISEGSKPRGETQYF.

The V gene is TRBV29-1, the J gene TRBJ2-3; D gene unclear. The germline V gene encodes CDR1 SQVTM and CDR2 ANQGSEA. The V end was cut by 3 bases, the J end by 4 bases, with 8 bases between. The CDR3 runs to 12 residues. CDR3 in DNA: TGCAGCGTTGAGATCCCCTCAGATACGCAGTATTTT. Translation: CSVEIPSDTQYF.

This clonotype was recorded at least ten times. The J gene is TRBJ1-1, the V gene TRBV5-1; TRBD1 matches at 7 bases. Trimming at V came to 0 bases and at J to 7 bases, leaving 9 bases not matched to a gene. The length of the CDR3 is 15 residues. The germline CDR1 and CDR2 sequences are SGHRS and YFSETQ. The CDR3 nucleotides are TGCGCCAGCAGCTTGGGAGGGGGCGGGAACGGTGAAGCTTTCTTT. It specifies CASSLGGGGNGEAFF.

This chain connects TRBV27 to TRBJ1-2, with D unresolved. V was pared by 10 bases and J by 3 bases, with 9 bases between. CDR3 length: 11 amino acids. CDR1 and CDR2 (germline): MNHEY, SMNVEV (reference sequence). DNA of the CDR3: TGTGCCACCTTGACGGACTATGGCTACACCTTC. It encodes CATLTDYGYTF.

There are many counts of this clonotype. The DNA of the CDR3 is TGTGCCTGGAGTGCTCACATTACAGCTGAAGCTTTCTTT. Protein sequence: CAWSAHITAEAFF. V gene TRBV30 combines with J gene TRBJ1-1; D unresolved. V was pared by 1 base and J by 6 bases, with 12 bases between. This CDR3 contains 13 residues. The germline V gene has CDR1 GTSNPN and CDR2 SVGIG (reference sequence).

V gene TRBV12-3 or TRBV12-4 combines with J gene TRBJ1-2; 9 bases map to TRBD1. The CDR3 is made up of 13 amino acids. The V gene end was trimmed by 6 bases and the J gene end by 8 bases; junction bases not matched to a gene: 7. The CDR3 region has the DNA TGTGCCAGCAGACGGGGGACAGGGTACGGCTACACCTTC. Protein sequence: CASRRGTGYGYTF.

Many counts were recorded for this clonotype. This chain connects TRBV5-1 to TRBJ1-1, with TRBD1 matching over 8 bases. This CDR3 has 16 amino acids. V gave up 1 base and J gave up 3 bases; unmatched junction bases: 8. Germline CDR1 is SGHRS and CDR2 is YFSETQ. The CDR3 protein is CASSLFTGGMYTEAFF. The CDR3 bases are TGCGCCAGCAGCTTGTTTACAGGGGGGATGTACACTGAAGCTTTCTTT. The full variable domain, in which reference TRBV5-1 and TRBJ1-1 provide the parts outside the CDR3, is KAGVTQTPRYLIKTRGQQVTLSCSPISGHRSVSWYQQTPGQGLQFLFEYFSETQRNKGNFPGRFSGRQFSNSRSEMNVSTLELGDSALYLCASSLFTGGMYTEAFFGQGTRLTVV.

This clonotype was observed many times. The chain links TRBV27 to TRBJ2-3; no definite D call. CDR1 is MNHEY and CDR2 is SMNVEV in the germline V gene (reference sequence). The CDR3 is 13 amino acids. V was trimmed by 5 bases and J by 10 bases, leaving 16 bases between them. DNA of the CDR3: TGTGCCAGCAGTCCGCCGTGGGGTTTGGCGCAGTATTTT. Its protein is CASSPPWGLAQYF.

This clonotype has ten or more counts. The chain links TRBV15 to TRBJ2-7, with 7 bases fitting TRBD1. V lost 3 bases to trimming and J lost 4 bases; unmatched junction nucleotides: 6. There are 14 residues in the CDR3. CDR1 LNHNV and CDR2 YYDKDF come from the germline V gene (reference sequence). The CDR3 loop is CATSSPGRGYEQYF. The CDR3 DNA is TGTGCCACCAGCAGCCCCGGCAGGGGGTACGAGCAGTACTTC.

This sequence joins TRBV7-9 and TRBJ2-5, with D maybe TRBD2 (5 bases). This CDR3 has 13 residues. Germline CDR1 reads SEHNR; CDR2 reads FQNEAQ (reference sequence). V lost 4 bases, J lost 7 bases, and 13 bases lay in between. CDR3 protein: CASSSDPRGTQYF. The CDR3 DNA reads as TGTGCCAGCAGCTCCGACCCCCGGGGGACCCAGTACTTC.

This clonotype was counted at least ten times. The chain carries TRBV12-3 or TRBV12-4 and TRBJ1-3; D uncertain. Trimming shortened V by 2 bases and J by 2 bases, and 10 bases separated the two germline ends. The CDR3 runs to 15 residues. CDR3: CASSLFGIPGNTIYF. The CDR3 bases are TGTGCCAGCAGTTTATTCGGGATCCCTGGAAACACCATATATTTT.

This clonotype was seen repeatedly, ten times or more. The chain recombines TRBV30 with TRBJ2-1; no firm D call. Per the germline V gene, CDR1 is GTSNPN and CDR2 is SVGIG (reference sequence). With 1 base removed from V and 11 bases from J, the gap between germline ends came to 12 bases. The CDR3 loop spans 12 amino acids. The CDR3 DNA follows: TGTGCCTGGAGTGGTTCCGAACGCCAGCAGTTCTTC. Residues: CAWSGSERQQFF.

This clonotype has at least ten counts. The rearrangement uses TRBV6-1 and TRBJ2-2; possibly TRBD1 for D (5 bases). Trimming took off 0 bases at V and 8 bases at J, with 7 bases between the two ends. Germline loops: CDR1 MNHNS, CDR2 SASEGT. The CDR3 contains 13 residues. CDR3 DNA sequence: TGTGCCAGCAGTGAAGCGGGGCAGGGGGAGCTGTTTTTT. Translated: CASSEAGQGELFF.